Listed below are T cell receptor beta chains from one sample, sequenced in a study of T cell repertoires in cytomegalovirus infection. TCRdb ran MiXCR on the reads and lists one entry per CDR3 protein. The sample has about 360,000 distinct CDR3 sequences; over 15% are singletons. Sequencing was performed on PBMCs. Receptors were obtained from a human donor in good health (CMV status not recorded). Some clones in this sample may be carry-over from other donors' samples. CDR3s include the opening cysteine and the closing phenylalanine or tryptophan. A D gene is named only where the DNA matches it firmly. Size values are once, few and many counts, or a class for expanded clones, and some rows have none.

clone size,D gene,V gene,CDR3 length,J gene,CDR3 protein,CDR3 DNA
NA,NA,TRBV4-1,15,TRBJ1-5,CASSQEAYSNQPQHF,TGCGCCAGCAGCCAAGAGGCTTATAGCAATCAGCCCCAGCATTTT
few,NA,TRBV10-3,15,TRBJ2-7,CAISDPGARKRSQYF,TGTGCCATCAGTGATCCCGGGGCCAGGAAGCGTTCGCAGTACTTC
NA,TRBD2,TRBV11-2,14,TRBJ2-5,CASSSASGQETQYF,TGTGCCAGCAGCTCAGCTAGCGGCCAAGAGACCCAGTACTTC
NA,TRBD1,TRBV7-2,16,TRBJ2-3,CASSFPGDRGADTQYF,TGTGCCAGCAGCTTTCCCGGGGACAGGGGAGCAGATACGCAGTATTTT
few,TRBD2,TRBV12-3/TRBV12-4,16,TRBJ2-3,CASRPHSGRATDTQYF,TGTGCCAGCAGACCCCATAGCGGGAGGGCCACAGATACGCAGTATTTT
many,NA,TRBV7-2,12,TRBJ2-7,CASSFGSYEQYF,TGTGCCAGCAGCTTCGGATCCTACGAGCAGTACTTC
few,NA,TRBV20-1,13,TRBJ2-3,CSAHTTGTDTQYF,TGCAGTGCCCACACGACAGGCACAGATACGCAGTATTTT
many,NA,TRBV10-3,11,TRBJ2-5,CAIRRGETQYF,TGTGCCATCAGGCGAGGAGAGACCCAGTACTTC
few,TRBD2,TRBV4-1,15,TRBJ2-5,CASSQVLTSGTTQYF,TGCGCCAGCAGCCAAGTACTGACTAGCGGGACAACCCAGTACTTC
many,NA,TRBV4-1,14,TRBJ1-4,CASSSWIRNEKLFF,TGCGCCAGCAGCTCTTGGATTAGAAATGAAAAACTGTTTTTT
few,TRBD1,TRBV24-1,13,TRBJ2-1,CATSGTGVNEQFF,TGTGCCACGTCCGGGACAGGGGTAAATGAGCAGTTCTTC
few,TRBD1,TRBV20-1,14,TRBJ2-1,CSAEDRVSYNEQFF,TGCAGTGCTGAAGACAGGGTCTCCTACAATGAGCAGTTCTTC
many,NA,TRBV7-2,13,TRBJ2-7,CASSPGHSYEQYF,TGTGCCAGCAGCCCGGGGCACTCCTACGAGCAGTACTTC
many,NA,TRBV2,16,TRBJ2-1,CASRESSGVSANEQFF,TGTGCCAGCAGGGAAAGTTCCGGGGTGAGCGCCAATGAGCAGTTCTTC
many,NA,TRBV7-2,14,TRBJ1-1,CASSLGLRATEAFF,TGTGCCAGCAGCTTAGGGTTGCGGGCAACTGAAGCTTTCTTT
few,NA,TRBV20-1,15,TRBJ1-5,CSASTGADAGQPQHF,TGCAGTGCTAGTACGGGGGCAGATGCAGGGCAGCCCCAGCATTTT
many,NA,TRBV7-9,12,TRBJ1-4,CASSLRYEKLFF,TGTGCCAGCAGCTTACGATATGAAAAACTGTTTTTT
few,NA,TRBV18,16,TRBJ2-6,CASSMAATSGANVLTF,TGTGCCAGCTCAATGGCAGCTACTTCTGGGGCCAACGTCCTGACTTTC
many,TRBD2,TRBV4-2,18,TRBJ2-7,CASSQDGFGTSSQCEQYF,TGTGCCAGCAGCCAAGATGGGTTTGGGACTAGCTCTCAGTGCGAGCAGTACTTC
many,NA,TRBV7-2,14,TRBJ2-5,CASSLGTASETQYF,TGTGCCAGCAGCTTAGGGACAGCATCAGAGACCCAGTACTTC
many,TRBD2,TRBV7-2,16,TRBJ2-3,CASSLGLAGGRDTQYF,TGTGCCAGCAGCTTAGGTCTAGCGGGGGGCAGGGATACGCAGTATTTT
many,TRBD2,TRBV7-2,16,TRBJ2-3,CASSLVERGGTDTQYF,TGTGCCAGCAGCTTAGTAGAGCGGGGGGGCACAGATACGCAGTATTTT
many,TRBD1,TRBV7-2,14,TRBJ1-1,CASSWGQLNTEAFF,TGTGCCAGCAGCTGGGGACAGTTGAACACTGAAGCTTTCTTT
NA,NA,TRBV20-1,13,TRBJ2-7,CSANGGRLYEQYF,TGCAGTGCTAACGGGGGGCGCCTGTACGAGCAGTACTTC
NA,TRBD2,TRBV20-1,15,TRBJ2-7,CSASKPSGAFYEQYF,TGCAGTGCTAGTAAGCCTAGCGGGGCCTTCTACGAGCAGTACTTC
many,TRBD1,TRBV6-5,14,TRBJ2-7,CASSYWDSPGEQYF,TGTGCCAGCAGTTACTGGGACAGTCCCGGGGAGCAGTACTTC
NA,NA,TRBV12-3/TRBV12-4,13,TRBJ2-7,CASSLSRLDEQYF,TGTGCCAGCAGTTTAAGTAGATTGGACGAGCAGTACTTC
many,NA,TRBV7-2,15,TRBJ2-3,CASSFVYRASDTQYF,TGTGCCAGCAGCTTTGTTTACAGGGCATCAGATACGCAGTATTTT
few,TRBD1,TRBV12-3/TRBV12-4,14,TRBJ2-7,CASSTGTGTHEQYF,TGTGCCAGCAGTACCGGGACAGGGACCCACGAGCAGTACTTC
NA,NA,TRBV5-4,16,TRBJ2-5,CASSSLGKAAQETQYF,TGTGCCAGCAGCTCCCTGGGGAAAGCGGCACAAGAGACCCAGTACTTC
few,TRBD2,TRBV11-2,15,TRBJ2-7,CASSKNSGVPYEQYF,TGTGCCAGCAGCAAGAATAGCGGGGTCCCCTACGAGCAGTACTTC
many,NA,TRBV7-9,16,TRBJ2-1,CASSPRDSRSYNEQFF,TGTGCCAGCAGCCCCCGCGACAGCCGCTCCTACAATGAGCAGTTCTTC
NA,NA,TRBV19,16,TRBJ1-2,CASSMPATASNYGYTF,TGTGCCAGTAGTATGCCCGCGACAGCCTCTAACTATGGCTACACCTTC
many,TRBD1,TRBV28,13,TRBJ1-2,CAGQGRRYIGYTF,TGTGCCGGACAGGGCCGGCGGTATATTGGCTACACCTTC
NA,TRBD1,TRBV7-8,16,TRBJ1-5,CASSPDRVLSNQPQHF,TGTGCCAGCAGCCCTGACAGGGTATTAAGCAATCAGCCCCAGCATTTT
NA,NA,TRBV7-2,15,TRBJ2-2,CASSSGTGYTGELFF,TGTGCCAGCAGTAGCGGGACAGGGTACACCGGGGAGCTGTTTTTT
NA,NA,TRBV10-1,16,TRBJ2-3,CASSEQGAASTDTQYF,TGCGCCAGCAGTGAGCAAGGAGCGGCTAGCACAGATACGCAGTATTTT
many,NA,TRBV7-8,13,TRBJ1-1,CASSLIQAAEAFF,TGTGCCAGCAGCTTAATACAGGCGGCTGAAGCTTTCTTT
few,NA,TRBV2,12,TRBJ2-5,CASGTQEETQYF,TGTGCCAGCGGAACACAGGAGGAGACCCAGTACTTC
few,NA,TRBV2,13,TRBJ2-5,CASKNRGGETQYF,TGTGCCAGCAAGAACAGGGGGGGAGAGACCCAGTACTTC
NA,TRBD1,TRBV19,14,TRBJ1-5,CASSIRTGLQPQHF,TGTGCCAGTAGTATAAGGACAGGCCTTCAGCCCCAGCATTTT
NA,NA,TRBV7-9,13,TRBJ2-7,CASSSPLTYEQYF,TGTGCCAGCAGCTCCCCCTTAACCTACGAGCAGTACTTC
NA,NA,TRBV3-1,14,TRBJ1-1,CASSRKGMGTEAFF,TGTGCCAGCAGCCGGAAGGGGATGGGCACTGAAGCTTTCTTT
many,TRBD1,TRBV7-8,16,TRBJ1-3,CASTSLDRDSGNTIYF,TGTGCCAGCACCTCCCTTGACAGGGACTCTGGAAACACCATATATTTT
NA,TRBD2,TRBV4-1,15,TRBJ2-1,CASRRGGRGGNEQFF,TGCGCCAGCAGGAGAGGCGGGAGGGGGGGGAATGAGCAGTTCTTC
NA,TRBD2,TRBV2,14,TRBJ2-7,CASSDGRAVHEQYF,TGTGCCAGCAGTGACGGGAGGGCCGTCCACGAGCAGTACTTC